These 19 T cell receptor beta chains were sequenced from one sample in a study of shared T cell receptors in the human thymus. Clones were sequenced by immunoSEQ multiplex PCR, and TCRdb holds only the in-frame ones, with some missing. The repertoire includes 700,000 to 750,000 clones, 75% to 90% of them detected once, and around 0.01% sits in the top ten. The same sample was also used in a study of human thymus T cells.

Sequenced material: thymocytes. Source of these receptors: a girl under three years old with a congenital heart defect.

This clone occurred a few times. The rearrangement uses TRBV2 and TRBJ1-2; D uncertain. CDR1 SNHLY and CDR2 FYNNEI come from the germline V gene. CDR3 length equals 15 residues. The V end lost 3 bases, the J end lost 8 bases, and 19 bases lay between the germline ends. CDR3 DNA sequence: TGTGCCAGCAGTGACGACTATGTGACGGAGGACGGCTACACCTTC. As protein: CASSDDYVTEDGYTF.

The chain has TRBV5-1 and TRBJ1-1, with TRBD1 matching 7 bases. This CDR3 region has 14 residues. Germline V gives CDR1 SGHRS, CDR2 YFSETQ. Trimming cost V 1 base and J 8 bases; bases outside gene matches: 8. In nucleotides, the CDR3 is TGCGCCAGCAGCTTGAGGACGATGACAGGGGAAGCTTTCTTT. Translation gives CASSLRTMTGEAFF.

The rearrangement uses TRBV27 and TRBJ1-2; 9 bases agree with TRBD1. Trimming removed 3 bases from V and 6 bases from J; junction bases left unmatched: 5. Germline V CDR1 and CDR2: MNHEY, SMNVEV (reference sequence). The CDR3 length is 14 residues. CDR3: CASSLEGQGHGYTF. The CDR3 DNA is TGTGCCAGCAGTTTGGAGGGACAGGGACATGGCTACACCTTC.

The V call is TRBV29-1, the J call TRBJ2-1; tentatively, D is TRBD2 (5 bases). Germline CDR1 and CDR2: SQVTM and ANQGSEA. CDR3 length equals 16 residues. V was clipped by 2 bases and J by 4 bases, with 18 bases between them. The CDR3 spells CSVESGLPPFYNEQFF. The CDR3 DNA is TGCAGCGTTGAATCCGGACTCCCCCCCTTTTACAATGAGCAGTTCTTC.

About this clone itself: Other nucleotide sequences from this sample produce the same CDR3. This chain connects TRBV5-1 to TRBJ1-1; maybe TRBD1 (5 bases). Germline V gene sequence: CDR1 SGHRS, CDR2 YFSETQ. This CDR3 has 14 residues. Trimming shortened V by 1 base and J by 1 base, and 8 bases separated the two germline ends. The CDR3: CASSLQGGNTEAFF. The CDR3, as DNA: TGCGCCAGCAGCTTGCAGGGCGGGAACACTGAAGCTTTCTTT.

With regard to this clone: Other DNA sequences from this sample encode an identical CDR3 as well. This rearrangement joins TRBV6-5 to TRBJ1-1, with 11 nucleotides matching TRBD1. Germline values: CDR1 MNHEY, CDR2 SVGAGI. With V trimmed by 6 bases and J by 4 bases, 4 bases remained unmatched. This CDR3 is 14 amino acids long. CDR3 protein: CASSLGTGGTEAFF. The CDR3 bases are TGTGCCAGCAGCTTGGGGACAGGGGGCACTGAAGCTTTCTTT.

This clone was counted only a few times. The V call is TRBV15, the J call TRBJ1-2; TRBD1 might be the D (6 bases). The CDR3 has 18 residues. CDR1 is LNHNV, CDR2 YYDKDF, per germline (reference sequence). Trimming pared 3 bases from V and 4 bases from J, leaving 24 bases between. CDR3 region: CATSRALPLRGDSYGYTF. CDR3 bases: TGTGCCACCAGCAGGGCTCTTCCCCTCAGGGGCGACAGCTATGGCTACACCTTC.

The chain joins TRBV30 to TRBJ1-4; 11 positions match TRBD1. Germline CDR1 is GTSNPN and CDR2 is SVGIG (reference sequence). This CDR3 is 15 amino acids long. J gave up 4 bases and V 2 bases, and 3 bases lay outside the gene matches. The CDR3 here is CAWSRGTGGNEKLFF. CDR3 DNA: TGTGCCTGGAGTAGGGGGACAGGGGGTAATGAAAAACTGTTTTTT.

The V call is TRBV7-9, the J call TRBJ2-3; unclear D gene. This CDR3 has 12 residues. Germline V gene lookup returns CDR1 SEHNR and CDR2 FQNEAQ (reference sequence). V was clipped by 3 bases and J by 8 bases, with 9 bases between them. CDR3 residues: CASSFPVFTQYF. The CDR3 nucleotides are TGTGCCAGCAGCTTTCCGGTGTTTACGCAGTATTTT.

The chain joins TRBV10-3 to TRBJ1-2, with 7 bases lining up with TRBD1. This CDR3 comprises 16 residues. After removal of 2 bases from V and 8 bases from J, the junction contained 14 bases not matched to a gene. Germline loops: CDR1 ENHRY, CDR2 SYGVKD. DNA of the CDR3: TGTGCCATCAGTGAGCAGACAGGGCCCTACACGGGGGGCTACACCTTC. Encoded protein: CAISEQTGPYTGGYTF.

This clone was seen only a few times. The rearrangement uses TRBV2 and TRBJ2-3; D possibly corresponds to TRBD2 (6 bases). The germline V gene has CDR1 SNHLY and CDR2 FYNNEI. V was shortened by 0 bases and J by 6 bases, with 10 bases between the two germline ends. The CDR3 totals 14 residues. The chain's CDR3 is CASSEARGVDTQYF. DNA of the CDR3: TGTGCCAGCAGTGAAGCGCGCGGGGTGGATACGCAGTATTTT. Supplemented by reference TRBV2 and TRBJ2-3, the full variable domain reads EPEVTQTPSHQVTQMGQEVILRCVPISNHLYFYWYRQILGQKVEFLVSFYNNEISEKSEIFDDQFSVERPDGSNFTLKIRSTKLEDSAMYFCASSEARGVDTQYFGPGTRLTVL.

The chain has TRBV6-1 and TRBJ1-5; 7 positions match TRBD1. With V trimmed by 0 bases and J by 3 bases, 5 bases remained unmatched. The CDR3 has 16 amino acids. The germline gives CDR1 MNHNS, CDR2 SASEGT. The CDR3 protein is CASSEAGTDFNQPQHF. CDR3 DNA: TGTGCCAGCAGTGAAGCCGGGACAGACTTCAATCAGCCCCAGCATTTT.

This sequence joins TRBV2 and TRBJ1-5; D ambiguous. Trimming cost V 8 bases and J 0 bases, with 26 bases left between them. CDR3 length: 19 amino acids. Per germline, CDR1 SNHLY and CDR2 FYNNEI. CDR3 coding DNA: TGTGCCAGCTCCGTGCGTCGCACCGATCTAAAATATAGCAATCAGCCCCAGCATTTT. Its translation: CASSVRRTDLKYSNQPQHF.

The CDR3 protein is CAIKGHGPYEQYF. For the CDR3, the DNA is TGTGCCATCAAAGGACATGGCCCCTACGAGCAGTACTTC. This chain connects TRBV10-3 to TRBJ2-7; D possibly corresponds to TRBD1 (5 bases). The CDR3 consists of 13 residues. Trimming cost V 7 bases and J 2 bases, with 12 bases left between them. CDR1 ENHRY and CDR2 SYGVKD come from the germline V gene.

The rearrangement joins TRBV4-1 to TRBJ1-1; TRBD1 matches at 8 bases. Germline CDR1 is MGHRA and CDR2 is YSYEKL. Germline trimming cut 0 bases from V and 0 bases from J; bases unmatched to any gene: 12. This CDR3 region has 19 residues. The CDR3 nucleotides are TGCGCCAGCAGCCAAGACCCCGTGACAGGGGAATGTATGAACACTGAAGCTTTCTTT. The encoded protein is CASSQDPVTGECMNTEAFF.

This CDR3 reads CASSLGARLAGGPNSYNEQFF. CDR3 DNA sequence: TGTGCCAGCAGCTTAGGGGCCCGACTAGCGGGGGGCCCCAACTCCTACAATGAGCAGTTCTTC. The rearrangement links TRBV7-6 to TRBJ2-1; 13 bases align to TRBD2. The germline CDR1 and CDR2 sequences are SGHVS and FNYEAQ. V shed 1 base and J 0 bases; nucleotides not matched to a gene: 12. The CDR3 is made up of 21 amino acids.

This clone was recorded once. The gene calls are TRBV28 and TRBJ1-2, with a tentative D call TRBD1 (5 bases). Germline CDR1 reads MDHEN; CDR2 reads SYDVKM. V lost 2 bases, J lost 5 bases, and 18 bases lay in between. The CDR3 has 16 amino acids. CDR3 amino acids: CASSLIWTKNRYGYTF. DNA for the CDR3: TGTGCCAGCAGTTTAATCTGGACAAAGAATAGGTATGGCTACACCTTC.

The chain links TRBV5-6 to TRBJ2-1; TRBD1 matches at 7 bases. CDR1 is SGHDT and CDR2 is YYEEEE in the germline V gene. The CDR3 extends over 15 amino acids. Trimming took 10 bases from V and 2 from J; bases not matched to a gene: 12. CDR3 bases: TGTGCCTCCAAAGTAGACAGGGTGCCCTACAATGAGCAGTTCTTC. It translates to CASKVDRVPYNEQFF. The full variable domain, in which reference TRBV5-6 and TRBJ2-1 provide the parts outside the CDR3, is DAGVTQSPTHLIKTRGQQVTLRCSPKSGHDTVSWYQQALGQGPQFIFQYYEEEERQRGNFPDRFSGHQFPNYSSELNVNALLLGDSALYLCASKVDRVPYNEQFFGPGTRLTVL.

V gene TRBV9 combines with J gene TRBJ2-7, with no clear D. The CDR3 totals 14 residues. The V end was cut by 0 bases, the J end by 3 bases, with 10 bases between. CDR1 and CDR2 from the germline V gene are SGDLS and YYNGEE. As DNA, the CDR3 is TGTGCCAGCAGCGTAGTGCCAGGTGACTACGAGCAGTACTTC. Amino acids: CASSVVPGDYEQYF.